Below are 5 T cell receptor beta chains sequenced from a single sample in a study of siplizumab effects on memory and regulatory T cells. The assay was immunoSEQ multiplex PCR, and TCRdb's table has in-frame clones only and misses some. The table records over 80,000 clones, about 95% of them present only once. The material sequenced was non-Treg CD4+ T cells sorted from blood. These TCRs come from a human donor in good health.

The CDR3: CASSLGGSGANVLTF. CDR3 coding DNA: TGTGCCAGCAGTTTAGGGGGCTCAGGGGCCAACGTCCTGACTTTC. J is TRBJ2-6 and V is TRBV28, with D perhaps TRBD1 (6 bases). The CDR3 covers 15 residues. Trimming shortened V by 2 bases and J by 4 bases, and 9 bases separated the two germline ends. CDR1 is MDHEN and CDR2 is SYDVKM in the germline V gene.

The gene calls are TRBV19 and TRBJ2-7, with D hard to call. Germline lookup yields CDR1 LNHDA and CDR2 SQIVND (reference sequence). The CDR3 extends over 14 amino acids. V shed 5 bases and J shed 4 bases, with 15 bases lying between them. DNA for the CDR3: TGTGCCAGTAGTCTGAGAGGTCAGCAGTACGAGCAGTACTTC. Protein: CASSLRGQQYEQYF.

The chain combines TRBV4-1 with TRBJ2-2; 7 bases are shared with TRBD2. The CDR3 extends over 16 amino acids. Germline V lookup: CDR1 MGHRA, CDR2 YSYEKL. V was pared by 4 bases and J by 6 bases, with 11 bases of the junction left unmatched. The DNA of the CDR3 is TGCGCCAGCAGCCCGGGCGGGAGAGGGAGTGCCGGGGAGCTGTTTTTT. This encodes CASSPGGRGSAGELFF.

The chain links TRBV18 to TRBJ2-5; D tentatively reads TRBD1 or TRBD2 (6 bases each). The germline V gene has CDR1 KGHSH and CDR2 LQKENI. This CDR3 comprises 13 residues. V was trimmed by 6 bases and J by 4 bases, leaving 12 bases between them. The CDR3 DNA follows: TGTGCCAGCTCCGGGGGACACTTAGAGACCCAGTACTTC. The encoded protein is CASSGGHLETQYF.

J is TRBJ2-5 and V is TRBV7-9, with a weak D call TRBD2 (5 bases). Germline V gives CDR1 SEHNR, CDR2 FQNEAQ (reference sequence). The CDR3 has 17 amino acids. V gave up 1 base and J gave up 5 bases, with 20 bases separating them. CDR3 sequence reads: CASSLGVWEQRLETQYF. The DNA for the CDR3 is TGTGCCAGCAGCTTAGGAGTGTGGGAGCAGCGCTTGGAGACCCAGTACTTC. Full variable domain (rest looked up from reference TRBV7-9 and TRBJ2-5): DTGVSQNPRHKITKRGQNVTFRCDPISEHNRLYWYRQTLGQGPEFLTYFQNEAQLEKSRLLSDRFSAERPKGSFSTLEIQRTEQGDSAMYLCASSLGVWEQRLETQYFGPGTRLLVL.